The rows below give T cell receptor beta chains drawn from one sample of a study of esophageal squamous cell carcinoma under preoperative chemotherapy. Via MiXCR, TCRdb re-called the PCR reads, giving one row per CDR3 protein. The repertoire includes some 11,000 distinct CDR3 sequences, 63% of them detected once, and 29% sits in the top ten. This sample was gathered from a patient given preoperative chemotherapy. The receptors here all came from a human donor with esophageal squamous cell carcinoma. The donor label of this sample is uncertain. Both conserved end residues are part of each CDR3. The D gene is left open where the match is weak. Size values are once, few and many counts, or a class for expanded clones, and some rows have none.

V,J,size,D,DNA,CDR3
TRBV6-1,TRBJ2-1,NA,TRBD2,TGTGCCAGCAGTGTCAGACTAGCGGGGGACCGAAGCTCCTACAATGAGCAGTTCTTC,CASSVRLAGDRSSYNEQFF
TRBV7-2,TRBJ2-1,medium-sized,NA,TGTGCCAGCAGCTTAGCGGAGAGCGGGCCATACAATGAGCAGTTCTTC,CASSLAESGPYNEQFF
TRBV6-1,TRBJ2-7,many,NA,TGTGCCAGCAGAGAATCGGCAGGACCGAGCTCCTACGAGCAGTACTTC,CASRESAGPSSYEQYF
TRBV7-2,TRBJ2-1,NA,NA,TGTGCCAGCACCATGGCCCTCGGGCCCTACTACGAGCAGTTCTTC,CASTMALGPYYEQFF
TRBV6-1,TRBJ2-2,NA,NA,TGTGCCAGCAGTGCGGTTGTCCGCACCGGGGAGCTGTTTTTT,CASSAVVRTGELFF
TRBV12-3/TRBV12-4,TRBJ2-3,NA,TRBD2,TGTGCCAGCAGTTGGACTAGCGGGAGCGGGGATACAGATACGCAGTATTTT,CASSWTSGSGDTDTQYF
TRBV6-1,TRBJ2-1,NA,NA,TGTGCCAGCAGAGAAAGGGAGTGGTTGGATAGCTCCTACAATGAGCAGTTCTTC,CASREREWLDSSYNEQFF
TRBV7-2,TRBJ1-1,many,NA,TGTGCCAGCAGCTTTCGACCAGTGAACACTGAAGCTTTCTTT,CASSFRPVNTEAFF
TRBV5-1,TRBJ2-3,NA,NA,TGCGCCAGCAGCTGGCCGGTGACGGGCGGGAGCACAGATACGCAGTATTTT,CASSWPVTGGSTDTQYF
TRBV6-1,TRBJ2-1,NA,NA,TGTGCCAGCAGTGAAGACGGCTACAGAAAGCCTTACAATGAGCAGTTCTTC,CASSEDGYRKPYNEQFF
TRBV10-2,TRBJ2-1,large,NA,TGCGCCAGCAGTGAGTATTTAGGGGCCAACAATGAGCAGTTCTTC,CASSEYLGANNEQFF
TRBV28,TRBJ2-3,many,TRBD1,TGTGCCAGCAGAGGAACCGGGACAGGGGAAGATACGCAGTATTTT,CASRGTGTGEDTQYF
TRBV7-9,TRBJ2-7,NA,NA,TGTGCCAGCAGATTCGGGAGTAGGTATGAGCAGTACTTC,CASRFGSRYEQYF
TRBV6-1,TRBJ2-1,NA,NA,TGTGCCAGCAGTGAAGATGCTAGCTATTACAATGAGCAGTTCTTC,CASSEDASYYNEQFF
TRBV6-1,TRBJ2-3,few,NA,TGTGTGATCGGAGCCCCCCACACAGATACGCAGTATTTT,CVIGAPHTDTQYF
TRBV27,TRBJ2-5,NA,NA,TGTGCCAGCAGCCTAACAGGGGAGACCCAGTACTTC,CASSLTGETQYF
TRBV6-1,TRBJ2-3,NA,TRBD2,TGTGCCAGCAGTGGACTAGCGGGAGGCACAGATACGCAGTATTTT,CASSGLAGGTDTQYF
TRBV7-2,TRBJ2-3,NA,NA,TGTGCCAGCAGCCCATCAGGGGGCACAGATACGCAGTATTTT,CASSPSGGTDTQYF
TRBV6-1,TRBJ2-7,few,NA,TGTGCCAGCGGGGGGTTTGGGGGAAGCTACCCAGAGACGCAGTACTTC,CASGGFGGSYPETQYF
TRBV6-5,TRBJ2-1,NA,NA,TGTGCCAGCAGTTACTCGATTAAGGTCCACAATGAGCAGTTCTTC,CASSYSIKVHNEQFF
TRBV7-2,TRBJ2-5,NA,NA,TGTGCCAGCAGCTTAGGCCTCGAAAGAGCGAAAGAGACCCAGTACTTC,CASSLGLERAKETQYF
TRBV6-4,TRBJ2-1,NA,TRBD2,TGTGCCAGCAGTGAGCGGGAGGGCTCCTACAATGAGCAGTTCTTC,CASSEREGSYNEQFF
TRBV6-4,TRBJ2-3,many,TRBD2,TGTGCCAGCAGTGAAGGTCTAGCGGGAGGTAGCACAGATACGCAGTATTTT,CASSEGLAGGSTDTQYF
TRBV6-1,TRBJ2-4,NA,TRBD2,TGTGCCAGCAGCGAATCGGGGGGGAGCGACAAAAACACTCAGTACTTC,CASSESGGSDKNTQYF
TRBV7-6,TRBJ2-2,NA,TRBD2,TGTGCCAGCAGCACGACTAGCGGGAGCACCGGTGAGCTGTATTTT,CASSTTSGSTGELYF
TRBV6-1,TRBJ2-1,NA,NA,TGTGCCAGCAGTGAATGGGAGCAAGAGACCCAGTTCTTC,CASSEWEQETQFF
TRBV6-5,TRBJ2-5,NA,TRBD1,TGTGCCAGCAGTTACCGGACAGGGGGGCAAGAGACCCAGTACTTC,CASSYRTGGQETQYF
TRBV6-5,TRBJ2-1,large,TRBD2,TGTGCCAGCAGAGCACCTGGGACTAGCGGGATATCCCCTGAGCAGTTCTTC,CASRAPGTSGISPEQFF
TRBV6-1,TRBJ2-4,NA,TRBD2,TGTGCCAGCCGCGAATCGGGGGGGAGCGCCAAAAATACGCAGTACTTC,CASRESGGSAKNTQYF
TRBV6-1,TRBJ2-5,NA,NA,TGTGCCAGCAGATTTCGTCTGGGCGGGCGCGACGGAGAGACCCAGTACTTC,CASRFRLGGRDGETQYF
TRBV6-1,TRBJ2-3,few,NA,TGTGCCAGCACCACAGGGTTGAGCACAGATACGCAGTATTTT,CASTTGLSTDTQYF
TRBV6-1,TRBJ1-5,NA,NA,TGTGCCAGCAGTCTGGGGGAAACGGGCAATCAGCCCCAGCATTTT,CASSLGETGNQPQHF
TRBV6-1,TRBJ1-3,NA,NA,TGTGCCAGCAGTGAAGTTCGCAGGGGATTAAGCTCTGGAAACACCATATATTTT,CASSEVRRGLSSGNTIYF
TRBV4-1,TRBJ2-3,many,TRBD2,TGCGCCAGCAGCCAAGCCCTAGCGGACACAGATACGCAGTATTTT,CASSQALADTDTQYF
TRBV12-5,TRBJ2-3,NA,TRBD1,TGTGTCGGCAGCCAGGGAGTGAGCACAGGGGAGCAGTATTTT,CVGSQGVSTGEQYF
TRBV9,TRBJ1-1,NA,TRBD1,TGTGCCAGCAGCCCATGGACAGGGGGCGACACTGAAGCTTTCTTT,CASSPWTGGDTEAFF
TRBV6-1,TRBJ2-7,NA,NA,TGTGCCAGCAGTGAAATGGTAGGTGGGTTCTACGAGCAGTACTTC,CASSEMVGGFYEQYF
TRBV6-1,TRBJ1-4,medium-sized,TRBD1,TGTGCCAGCAGCCCCGGACAGGGGAATGAAAAACTGTTTTTT,CASSPGQGNEKLFF
TRBV10-1,TRBJ2-1,many,TRBD2,TGCGCCAGCAGTGTTGGGACTAGCGTCGCCTATGAGCAGTTCTTC,CASSVGTSVAYEQFF
TRBV12-3/TRBV12-4,TRBJ2-3,once,TRBD1,TGTGCCAGCAGCCGGACAGGGGTTGCAGATACGCAGTATTTT,CASSRTGVADTQYF
TRBV6-5,TRBJ1-1,large,NA,TGTGCCAGCAGTTACTCCCCCTGGGGGCAGACGATGAACACTGAAGCTTTCTTT,CASSYSPWGQTMNTEAFF
TRBV7-2,TRBJ2-1,few,TRBD1,TGTGCCAGCAGCTGGGACAGGGGGCAATACGAGCAGTTCTTC,CASSWDRGQYEQFF
TRBV6-1,TRBJ2-7,NA,TRBD2,TGTGCCAGCAGCCCCCAGGGTAGCGGGAGAGACGAGCAGTACTTC,CASSPQGSGRDEQYF
TRBV7-6,TRBJ2-1,medium-sized,NA,TGTGCCAGCAGCCACTTAGGGGGGTACGAGCAGTTCTTC,CASSHLGGYEQFF
TRBV7-2,TRBJ2-7,few,TRBD1,TGTGCCAGCAGCTTCGTACGGACAGGGGAGACCTACGAGCAGTACTTC,CASSFVRTGETYEQYF
TRBV6-5,TRBJ2-1,NA,TRBD1,TGTGCCAGCAGTTACTCGGGGGGACAGGGATACAATGAGCAGTTCTTC,CASSYSGGQGYNEQFF